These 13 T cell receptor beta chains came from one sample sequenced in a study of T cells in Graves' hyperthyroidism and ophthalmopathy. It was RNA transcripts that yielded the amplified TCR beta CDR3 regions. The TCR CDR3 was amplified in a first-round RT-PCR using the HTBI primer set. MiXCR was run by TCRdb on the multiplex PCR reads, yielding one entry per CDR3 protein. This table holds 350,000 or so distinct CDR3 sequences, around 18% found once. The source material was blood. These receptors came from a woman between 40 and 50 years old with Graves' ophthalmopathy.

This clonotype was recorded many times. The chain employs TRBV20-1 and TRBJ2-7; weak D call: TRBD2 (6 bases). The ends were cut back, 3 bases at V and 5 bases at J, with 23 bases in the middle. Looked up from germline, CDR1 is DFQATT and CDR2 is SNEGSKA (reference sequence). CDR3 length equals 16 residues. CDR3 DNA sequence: TGCAGTGCTAGTGGGCCAGTGGAGGGCCAAGCTAACGAGCAGTACTTC. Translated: CSASGPVEGQANEQYF.

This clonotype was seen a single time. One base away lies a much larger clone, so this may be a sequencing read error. The DNA for the CDR3 is TGTGCCACCGGCAGAGATTGGGAGGGTGTTAACTATGGCTACACCTTC. This translates into CATGRDWEGVNYGYTF. The V gene is TRBV15, the J gene TRBJ1-2; no firm D call. Germline V gene sequence: CDR1 LNHNV, CDR2 YYDKDF (reference sequence). The CDR3 has 16 residues.

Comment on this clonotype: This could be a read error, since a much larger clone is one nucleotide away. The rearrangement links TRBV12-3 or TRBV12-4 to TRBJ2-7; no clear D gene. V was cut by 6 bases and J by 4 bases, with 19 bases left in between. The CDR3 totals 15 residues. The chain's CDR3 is CASSPPTVGGYEQYF. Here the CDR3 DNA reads TGTGCCAGCAGCCCCCCCACAGTGGGCGGTTACGAGCAGTACTTC.

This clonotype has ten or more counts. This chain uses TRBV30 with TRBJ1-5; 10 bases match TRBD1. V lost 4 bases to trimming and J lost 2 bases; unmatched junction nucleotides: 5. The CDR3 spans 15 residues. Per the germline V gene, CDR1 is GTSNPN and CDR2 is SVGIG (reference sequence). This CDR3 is CAWTGQGYGNQPQHF. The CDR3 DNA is TGTGCCTGGACGGGACAGGGGTACGGCAATCAGCCCCAGCATTTT.

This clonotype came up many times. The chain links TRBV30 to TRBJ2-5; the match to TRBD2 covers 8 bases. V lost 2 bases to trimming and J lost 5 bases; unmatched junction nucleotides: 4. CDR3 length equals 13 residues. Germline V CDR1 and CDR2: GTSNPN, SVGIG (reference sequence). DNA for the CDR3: TGTGCCTGGAGTAGCGGGGGAGGGGAGACCCAGTACTTC. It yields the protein CAWSSGGGETQYF.

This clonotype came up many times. CDR3 loop: CASSLGWDGELFF. DNA for the CDR3: TGTGCCAGCAGTTTAGGGTGGGACGGGGAGCTGTTTTTT. The genes are TRBV27 and TRBJ2-2, with D unclear. Germline lookup yields CDR1 MNHEY and CDR2 SMNVEV (reference sequence). V gave up 2 bases and J gave up 7 bases, with 8 bases separating them. CDR3 length: 13 residues.

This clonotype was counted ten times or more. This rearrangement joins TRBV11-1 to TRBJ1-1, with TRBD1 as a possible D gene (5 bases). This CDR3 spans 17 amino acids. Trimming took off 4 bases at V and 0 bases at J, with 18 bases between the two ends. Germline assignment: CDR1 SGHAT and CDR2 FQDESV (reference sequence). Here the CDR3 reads CASSSLTPGTMNTEAFF. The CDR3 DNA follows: TGTGCCAGCAGCTCGCTAACACCCGGGACCATGAACACTGAAGCTTTCTTT.

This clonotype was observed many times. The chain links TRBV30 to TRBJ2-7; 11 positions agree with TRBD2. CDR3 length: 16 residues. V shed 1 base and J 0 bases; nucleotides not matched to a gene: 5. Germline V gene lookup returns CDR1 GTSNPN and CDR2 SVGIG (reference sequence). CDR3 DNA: TGTGCCTGGAGTGCTTCTAGCGGGAGGCCCTCCTACGAGCAGTACTTC. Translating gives CAWSASSGRPSYEQYF.

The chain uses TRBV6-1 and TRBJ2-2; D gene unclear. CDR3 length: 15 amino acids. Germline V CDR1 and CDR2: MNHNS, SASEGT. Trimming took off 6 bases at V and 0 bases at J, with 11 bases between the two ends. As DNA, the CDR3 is TGTGCCAGCAGGCCCTCACGCGCGAACACCGGGGAGCTGTTTTTT. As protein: CASRPSRANTGELFF.

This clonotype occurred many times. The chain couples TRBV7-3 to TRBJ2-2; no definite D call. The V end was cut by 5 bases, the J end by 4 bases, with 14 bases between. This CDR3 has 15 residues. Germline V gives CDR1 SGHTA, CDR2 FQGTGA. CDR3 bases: TGTGCCAGCAGCCCAGACACAGTTATCACCGGGGAGCTGTTTTTT. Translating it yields CASSPDTVITGELFF.

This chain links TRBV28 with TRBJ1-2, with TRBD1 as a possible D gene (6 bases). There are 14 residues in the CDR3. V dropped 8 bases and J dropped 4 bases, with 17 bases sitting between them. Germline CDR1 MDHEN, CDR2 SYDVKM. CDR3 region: CASAARGAAYGYTF. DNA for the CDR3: TGTGCCAGCGCGGCTCGGGGGGCCGCCTATGGCTACACCTTC.

The CDR3, as DNA: TGCAGCGTTCAGGACAGGGCCAATCAGCCCCAGCATTTT. It yields the protein CSVQDRANQPQHF. The chain carries TRBV29-1 and TRBJ1-5; TRBD1 matches at 8 bases. This CDR3 is 13 amino acids long. Germline-derived CDR1 and CDR2 are SQVTM and ANQGSEA. Losses at the gene ends were 5 bases for V and 3 bases for J; bases not matched to a gene: 3. The variable domain in full, completed from reference TRBV29-1 and TRBJ1-5, reads SAVISQKPSRDICQRGTSLTIQCQVDSQVTMMFWYRQQPGQSLTLIATANQGSEATYESGFVIDKFPISRPNLTFSTLTVSNMSPEDSSIYLCSVQDRANQPQHFGDGTRLSIL.

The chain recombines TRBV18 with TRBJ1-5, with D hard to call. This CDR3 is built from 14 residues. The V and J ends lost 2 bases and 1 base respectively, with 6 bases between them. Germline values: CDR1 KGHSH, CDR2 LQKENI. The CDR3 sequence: CASSPKGSNQPQHF. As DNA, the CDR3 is TGTGCCAGCTCACCAAAGGGAAGCAATCAGCCCCAGCATTTT.